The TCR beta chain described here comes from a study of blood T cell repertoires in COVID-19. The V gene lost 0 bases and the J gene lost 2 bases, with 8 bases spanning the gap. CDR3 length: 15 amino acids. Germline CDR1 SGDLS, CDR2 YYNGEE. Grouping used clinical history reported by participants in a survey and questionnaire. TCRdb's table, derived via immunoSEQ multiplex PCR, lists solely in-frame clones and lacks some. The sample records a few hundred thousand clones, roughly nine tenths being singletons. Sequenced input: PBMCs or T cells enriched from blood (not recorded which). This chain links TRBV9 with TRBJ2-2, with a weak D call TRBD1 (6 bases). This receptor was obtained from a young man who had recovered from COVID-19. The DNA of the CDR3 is TGTGCCAGCAGCGTAGGACAGGTCAACACCGGGGAGCTGTTTTTT. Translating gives CASSVGQVNTGELFF.